This T cell receptor beta chain was recorded in a study of blood T cell repertoires in COVID-19. Study-level information: The study drew acute and convalescent COVID-19 samples from the United States, Italy and Spain. T cells, B-cell-depleted T cells, or PBMCs provided the cDNA or gDNA that served as material.

Libraries were prepared by immunoSEQ multiplex PCR; TCRdb keeps only in-frame clonotypes and omits some of them. Among 300,000 to 400,000 clones listed, over 80% were seen once. V lost 0 bases and J lost 3, with 18 bases in between. Per germline, CDR1 LNHNV and CDR2 YYDKDF (reference sequence). This CDR3 spans 17 amino acids. The sequencing sample was made of peripheral blood. The receptor was isolated from a woman aged 45-65 years with COVID-19, enrolled during active disease. This chain joins TRBV15 and TRBJ2-7; D is uncertain. CDR3 bases: TGTGCCACCAGCAGAGATTTACTCACCCAAGAGCGCTACGAGCAGTACTTC. This encodes CATSRDLLTQERYEQYF.